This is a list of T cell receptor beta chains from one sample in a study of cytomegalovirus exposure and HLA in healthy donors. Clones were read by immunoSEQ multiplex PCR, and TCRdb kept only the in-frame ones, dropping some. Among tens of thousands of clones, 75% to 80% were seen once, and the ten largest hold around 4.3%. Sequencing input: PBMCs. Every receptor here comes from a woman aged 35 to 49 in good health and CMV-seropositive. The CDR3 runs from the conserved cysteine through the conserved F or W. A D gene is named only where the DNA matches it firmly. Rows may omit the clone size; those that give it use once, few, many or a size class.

CDR3: CASSLEGGNEKLFF
DNA: TGCGCCAGCAGCTTGGAAGGGGGTAATGAAAAACTGTTTTTT
J: TRBJ1-4
V: TRBV5-1
size: .
D: .

CDR3: CASSSRDRGGGYTF
DNA: TGTGCCAGCAGCAGCCGGGACAGGGGGGGAGGCTACACCTTC
J: TRBJ1-2
V: TRBV6-1
size: .
D: TRBD1

CDR3: CASSADRMNTEAFF
DNA: TGCGCCAGCAGTGCCGACAGAATGAACACTGAAGCTTTCTTT
J: TRBJ1-1
V: TRBV10-2
size: few
D: .

CDR3: CASSSSGGLASHNEQFF
DNA: TGTGCCAGCAGTTCCTCTGGAGGACTAGCCTCCCACAATGAGCAGTTCTTC
J: TRBJ2-1
V: TRBV27
size: once
D: TRBD2

CDR3: CASSSGTGRPNSPLHF
DNA: TGTGCCAGCAGTTCCGGGACAGGGAGGCCTAATTCACCCCTCCACTTT
J: TRBJ1-6
V: TRBV27
size: .
D: TRBD1

CDR3: CASSSYQGVDNSPLHF
DNA: TGCGCCAGCAGCTCGTACCAGGGGGTCGATAATTCACCCCTCCACTTT
J: TRBJ1-6
V: TRBV5-1
size: .
D: TRBD1

CDR3: CASSLILGGEQFF
DNA: TGTGCCAGCAGCTTAATTTTGGGGGGTGAGCAGTTCTTC
J: TRBJ2-1
V: TRBV11-3
size: .
D: .

CDR3: CASSSLDSGGEQYF
DNA: TGTGCCAGCAGCTCCCTCGACAGCGGGGGAGAGCAGTACTTC
J: TRBJ2-7
V: TRBV7-2
size: .
D: TRBD2

CDR3: CASSRQGALQETQYF
DNA: TGTGCCAGCAGTAGACAGGGGGCTCTACAAGAGACCCAGTACTTC
J: TRBJ2-5
V: TRBV6-6
size: once
D: TRBD1

CDR3: CASSRGQGASSSYNEQFF
DNA: TGTGCCAGCAGCAGGGGCCAGGGGGCGAGCAGTTCCTACAATGAGCAGTTCTTC
J: TRBJ2-1
V: TRBV11-1
size: .
D: TRBD1

CDR3: CASSLDSGLATPGELFF
DNA: TGTGCCAGCAGCTTGGACTCCGGACTAGCTACCCCCGGGGAGCTGTTTTTT
J: TRBJ2-2
V: TRBV5-4
size: .
D: TRBD2

CDR3: CATSSRRVEGAEEQYF
DNA: TGTGCCACCAGCAGCCGGCGCGTGGAGGGGGCAGAAGAGCAGTACTTC
J: TRBJ2-7
V: TRBV15
size: .
D: .

CDR3: CAWSVSGETQYF
DNA: TGTGCCTGGAGTGTCTCCGGGGAGACCCAGTACTTC
J: TRBJ2-5
V: TRBV30
size: .
D: .

CDR3: CASSQDRAYGYGYTF
DNA: TGTGCCAGTAGCCAGGACAGGGCTTACGGATATGGCTACACCTTC
J: TRBJ1-2
V: TRBV19
size: .
D: TRBD1

CDR3: CASSYSGQNGNTIYF
DNA: TGTGCCAGCAGTTACTCGGGCCAGAATGGAAACACCATATATTTT
J: TRBJ1-3
V: TRBV6-5
size: .
D: .

CDR3: CASSPQSSGSYEQYF
DNA: TGTGCCAGCTCACCACAGTCTAGCGGGAGTTACGAGCAGTACTTC
J: TRBJ2-7
V: TRBV18
size: .
D: TRBD2

CDR3: CASQLGQGTEAFF
DNA: TGTGCCAGCCAGCTGGGACAGGGCACTGAAGCTTTCTTT
J: TRBJ1-1
V: TRBV25-1
size: once
D: TRBD1

CDR3: CASSYSRGSLGDTQYF
DNA: TGTGCCAGCAGTTACTCCCGCGGGAGCTTGGGAGATACGCAGTATTTT
J: TRBJ2-3
V: TRBV6-6
size: many
D: TRBD2

CDR3: CASSPRRGAGNGQFF
DNA: TGTGCCAGCAGCCCAAGGCGCGGGGCGGGCAATGGGCAGTTCTTC
J: TRBJ2-1
V: TRBV7-2
size: .
D: .

CDR3: CASSLLAGGELFF
DNA: TGTGCCAGCAGTTTACTAGCGGGCGGGGAGCTGTTTTTT
J: TRBJ2-2
V: TRBV7-3
size: .
D: TRBD2

CDR3: CASSLVPGVNGELFF
DNA: TGTGCCAGCAGCTTAGTCCCAGGGGTGAACGGGGAGCTGTTTTTT
J: TRBJ2-2
V: TRBV7-6
size: .
D: .

CDR3: CAISFREGQDEQYF
DNA: TGTGCCATCAGTTTCCGGGAGGGCCAGGACGAGCAGTACTTC
J: TRBJ2-7
V: TRBV10-3
size: few
D: TRBD2

CDR3: CASSLNTVVYTF
DNA: TGTGCCAGCAGTCTTAATACGGTTGTCTACACCTTC
J: TRBJ1-2
V: TRBV7-9
size: .
D: .

CDR3: CAWVTGTPNTEAFF
DNA: TGTGCCTGGGTGACCGGGACACCGAACACTGAAGCTTTCTTT
J: TRBJ1-1
V: TRBV30
size: .
D: .

CDR3: CATSRQGASYEQYF
DNA: TGTGCCACCAGCAGACAGGGGGCGAGTTACGAGCAGTACTTC
J: TRBJ2-7
V: TRBV15
size: .
D: TRBD1

CDR3: CASSQDFASRAYNEQFF
DNA: TGCGCCAGCAGCCAAGATTTTGCTAGCAGAGCCTACAATGAGCAGTTCTTC
J: TRBJ2-1
V: TRBV4-3
size: few
D: .

CDR3: CAISDSRGSYEQYF
DNA: TGTGCCATCAGTGATTCAAGGGGGTCCTACGAGCAGTACTTC
J: TRBJ2-7
V: TRBV10-3
size: .
D: .

CDR3: CASSDPDREDTEAFF
DNA: TGTGCCAGCAGTGACCCGGACAGGGAGGACACTGAAGCTTTCTTT
J: TRBJ1-1
V: TRBV6-4
size: once
D: TRBD1

CDR3: CASSPNRDTRNNEQFF
DNA: TGTGCTAGCAGCCCAAACCGGGACACTAGAAACAATGAGCAGTTCTTC
J: TRBJ2-1
V: TRBV7-7
size: .
D: .

CDR3: CASRDRSYGYTF
DNA: TGTGCCAGCAGAGACAGGAGCTATGGCTACACCTTC
J: TRBJ1-2
V: TRBV6-5
size: .
D: .

CDR3: CASSLAFQSNTQYF
DNA: TGTGCTAGCAGCTTAGCTTTCCAGTCAAATACGCAGTATTTT
J: TRBJ2-3
V: TRBV7-7
size: once
D: .

CDR3: CATQKNTGGGTEAFF
DNA: TGTGCCACGCAGAAGAATACAGGCGGGGGGACTGAAGCTTTCTTT
J: TRBJ1-1
V: TRBV5-4
size: .
D: .

CDR3: CASSQSPRFSYEQYF
DNA: TGTGCCAGCAGCCAATCCCCGCGGTTTTCCTACGAGCAGTACTTC
J: TRBJ2-7
V: TRBV14
size: .
D: .

CDR3: CASKGGRNTGELFF
DNA: TGTGCCAGTAAGGGAGGGAGGAACACCGGGGAGCTGTTTTTT
J: TRBJ2-2
V: TRBV19
size: .
D: TRBD2

CDR3: CASSQGLQPQHF
DNA: TGCGCCAGCAGCCAAGGACTTCAGCCCCAGCATTTT
J: TRBJ1-5
V: TRBV4-1
size: .
D: .

CDR3: CATNGLVAGSDTQYF
DNA: TGTGCCACCAACGGACTAGTAGCGGGATCAGATACGCAGTATTTT
J: TRBJ2-3
V: TRBV27
size: many
D: TRBD2

CDR3: CASSLRDRGAGANVLTF
DNA: TGTGCCAGCAGCTTACGTGACAGGGGAGCCGGGGCCAACGTCCTGACTTTC
J: TRBJ2-6
V: TRBV13
size: once
D: TRBD1

CDR3: CASSRPGTGVNQPQHF
DNA: TGTGCCAGCAGCCGTCCCGGGACAGGGGTCAATCAGCCCCAGCATTTT
J: TRBJ1-5
V: TRBV7-8
size: .
D: TRBD1

CDR3: CASSLSPGQGIYEQYF
DNA: TGTGCCAGCAGCTTATCTCCCGGACAGGGCATATACGAGCAGTACTTC
J: TRBJ2-7
V: TRBV5-4
size: .
D: TRBD1

CDR3: CASSSGLVGDIQYF
DNA: TGTGCCAGCAGCTCGGGACTAGTTGGGGACATTCAGTACTTC
J: TRBJ2-4
V: TRBV11-3
size: .
D: TRBD2

CDR3: CASSYPQTVSSGKYF
DNA: TGTGCCAGCAGTTATCCCCAAACTGTCTCGTCGGGAAAGTACTTC
J: TRBJ2-5
V: TRBV28
size: once
D: .

CDR3: CAWRGQAANGYTF
DNA: TGTGCCTGGAGAGGACAGGCGGCAAATGGCTACACCTTC
J: TRBJ1-2
V: TRBV30
size: .
D: TRBD1

CDR3: CASSSSTSGRFGTGELFF
DNA: TGCGCCAGCAGCTCGAGCACTAGCGGGAGATTTGGCACCGGGGAGCTGTTTTTT
J: TRBJ2-2
V: TRBV5-1
size: few
D: TRBD2

CDR3: CASSIAGTGAYEQYF
DNA: TGTGCCAGTAGTATAGCCGGGACAGGGGCCTACGAGCAGTACTTC
J: TRBJ2-7
V: TRBV19
size: .
D: TRBD1

CDR3: CASSPIGRGARPNTEAFF
DNA: TGTGCCAGCAGCCCAATCGGGAGGGGGGCGCGGCCGAACACTGAAGCTTTCTTT
J: TRBJ1-1
V: TRBV5-6
size: few
D: .

CDR3: CASSASQGYEQYF
DNA: TGTGCCAGCAGCGCCTCACAGGGCTACGAGCAGTACTTC
J: TRBJ2-7
V: TRBV7-2
size: .
D: .

CDR3: CASAQYSGNTIYF
DNA: TGTGCCAGTGCTCAGTACTCTGGAAACACCATATATTTT
J: TRBJ1-3
V: TRBV2
size: few
D: .

CDR3: CASSRHSNQPQHF
DNA: TGTGCCAGCAGCAGGCACAGCAATCAGCCCCAGCATTTT
J: TRBJ1-5
V: TRBV21-1
size: .
D: .

CDR3: CASSLNVQGYYGYTF
DNA: TGTGCCAGCAGCTTAAACGTACAGGGGTATTATGGCTACACCTTC
J: TRBJ1-2
V: TRBV7-2
size: few
D: TRBD1

CDR3: CASSFEEGLNTEAFF
DNA: TGTGCCAGCAGCTTTGAGGAGGGATTGAACACTGAAGCTTTCTTT
J: TRBJ1-1
V: TRBV11-3
size: .
D: .

CDR3: CASSSRSTSGYEQYF
DNA: TGTGCCAGCAGCTCCCGGTCAACCAGCGGCTACGAGCAGTACTTC
J: TRBJ2-7
V: TRBV7-8
size: .
D: .

CDR3: CASRGGAFVYGYPF
DNA: TGTGCCAGCAGGGGGGGGGCTTTTGTCTATGGCTACCCCTTC
J: TRBJ1-2
V: TRBV11-2
size: once
D: .

CDR3: CASSMTGTRSGELFF
DNA: TGTGCCAGCAGCATGACCGGGACTCGGAGCGGGGAGCTGTTTTTT
J: TRBJ2-2
V: TRBV7-3
size: .
D: .

CDR3: CASSQGTDTQYF
DNA: TGTGCCAGCAGCCAGGGGACAGATACGCAGTATTTT
J: TRBJ2-3
V: TRBV11-3
size: once
D: .

CDR3: CASSLDRYSTDTQYF
DNA: TGTGCCAGCAGCCTTGACAGATACAGCACAGATACGCAGTATTTT
J: TRBJ2-3
V: TRBV7-6
size: .
D: .

CDR3: CASSEEALYEQYF
DNA: TGCGCCAGCAGTGAGGAAGCCCTCTACGAGCAGTACTTC
J: TRBJ2-7
V: TRBV10-2
size: few
D: .

CDR3: CAISDTGGSSNQPQHF
DNA: TGTGCCATCAGTGATACAGGGGGGTCGAGCAATCAGCCCCAGCATTTT
J: TRBJ1-5
V: TRBV10-3
size: .
D: TRBD1

CDR3: CASSWERSSTDTQYF
DNA: TGCGCCAGCAGCTGGGAGCGGTCTAGCACAGATACGCAGTATTTT
J: TRBJ2-3
V: TRBV4-1
size: .
D: .

CDR3: CASSYGGGDEWYEQYF
DNA: TGTGCCAGCAGTTACGGAGGGGGGGACGAGTGGTACGAGCAGTACTTC
J: TRBJ2-7
V: TRBV6-5
size: few
D: .